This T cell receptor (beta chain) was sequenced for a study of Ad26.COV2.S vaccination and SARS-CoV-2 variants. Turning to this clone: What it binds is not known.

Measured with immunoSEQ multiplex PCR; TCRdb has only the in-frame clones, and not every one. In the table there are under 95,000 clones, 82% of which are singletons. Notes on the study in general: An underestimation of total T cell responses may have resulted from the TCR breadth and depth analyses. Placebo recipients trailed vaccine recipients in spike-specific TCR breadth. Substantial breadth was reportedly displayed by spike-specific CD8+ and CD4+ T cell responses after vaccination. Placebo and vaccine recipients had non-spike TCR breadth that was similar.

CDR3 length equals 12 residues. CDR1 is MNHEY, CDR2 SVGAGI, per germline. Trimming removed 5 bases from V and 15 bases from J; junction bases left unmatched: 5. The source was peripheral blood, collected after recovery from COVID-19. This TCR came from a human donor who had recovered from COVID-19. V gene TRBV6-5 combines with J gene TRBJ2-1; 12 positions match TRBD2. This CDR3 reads CASSQLAGGLFF. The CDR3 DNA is TGTGCCAGCAGTCAACTAGCGGGAGGCCTGTTCTTC.